A single sample is the source of the 16 T cell receptor beta chains below, sequenced in a study of neurological immune-mediated disorders. TCRdb re-analysed the 5' RACE reads in MiXCR, keeping a single row per CDR3 protein. Of about 28,000 distinct CDR3 sequences listed, around 10% are singletons. What was sequenced was PBMCs. The receptor source for this set is a man in his sixties in good health.

The table lists this clonotype with many counts. The rearrangement links TRBV18 to TRBJ2-1; 7 bases line up with TRBD2. The CDR3 totals 14 residues. V was clipped by 3 bases and J by 8 bases; unmatched bases: 7. Germline-derived CDR1 and CDR2 are KGHSH and LQKENI. In DNA form, the CDR3 reads TGTGCCAGCTCACCCGGACTAGTTTCCGATGAGCAGTTCTTC. Amino acids: CASSPGLVSDEQFF.

In this sample, this clonotype turned up a few times. The chain employs TRBV7-3 and TRBJ1-1; 8 bases match TRBD1. The CDR3 is 13 residues long. Germline assignment: CDR1 SGHTA and CDR2 FQGTGA. J lost 8 bases, V lost 5 bases, and 7 bases had no gene match. The CDR3 nucleotides are TGTGCCAGCAGCGAAACCCGGGACAGGGAAGCTTTCTTT. This encodes CASSETRDREAFF.

This clonotype was detected many times. The chain uses TRBV7-6 and TRBJ1-2, with D unclear. CDR1 and CDR2 from the germline V gene are SGHVS and FNYEAQ. The CDR3 runs 14 residues. V lost 5 bases and J lost 4, with 14 bases in between. The CDR3 DNA reads as TGTGCCAGCAGCCCTATCCCAGAGACCTATGGCTACACCTTC. Translated, it gives CASSPIPETYGYTF.

This clonotype was counted ten times or more. J is TRBJ1-6 and V is TRBV5-1, with D perhaps TRBD1 (6 bases). The CDR3 is 16 amino acids. Germline values: CDR1 SGHRS, CDR2 YFSETQ. V was shortened by 3 bases and J by 6 bases, with 16 bases between the two germline ends. The CDR3 bases are TGCGCCAGCAGCTCCAACAGGGAGTTTGGTAATTCACCCCTCCACTTT. Translation gives CASSSNREFGNSPLHF.

This clonotype has ten or more counts. This rearrangement joins TRBV5-1 to TRBJ2-5, with no clear D. Germline V CDR1 and CDR2: SGHRS, YFSETQ. With 4 bases removed from V and 4 bases from J, the gap between germline ends came to 11 bases. This CDR3 has 13 residues. Written as DNA, the CDR3 is TGCGCCAGCAGCGTTGGACCTGGAGAGACCCAGTACTTC. This translates into CASSVGPGETQYF. The full variable domain, rest sourced from reference TRBV5-1 and TRBJ2-5, is KAGVTQTPRYLIKTRGQQVTLSCSPISGHRSVSWYQQTPGQGLQFLFEYFSETQRNKGNFPGRFSGRQFSNSRSEMNVSTLELGDSALYLCASSVGPGETQYFGPGTRLLVL.

Worth noting for this clonotype: Here the CDR3 omits its conserved ending phenylalanine or tryptophan, so a read error is the likely source. The chain links TRBV5-6 to TRBJ2-7, with a tentative D call TRBD2 (5 bases). The length of the CDR3 is 11 residues. Trimming took off 2 bases at V and 9 bases at J, with 9 bases between the two ends. Looked up from germline, CDR1 is SGHDT and CDR2 is YYEEEE. DNA for the CDR3: TGTGCCAGCAGCTTTTTGGGAGTGCAGTACATC. Its protein product is CASSFLGVQYI.

This clonotype was seen repeatedly, ten times or more. The V and J genes are TRBV28 and TRBJ2-7; no reliable D call. The germline V gene encodes CDR1 MDHEN and CDR2 SYDVKM. The germline V and J ends were trimmed by 4 bases and 3 bases, with 7 bases remaining between them. The CDR3 extends over 12 amino acids. The CDR3 coding sequence is TGTGCCAGCAGTTGGAGAGTCTACGAGCAGTACTTC. It specifies CASSWRVYEQYF.

This clonotype has ten or more counts. This rearrangement joins TRBV24-1 to TRBJ2-2, with D possibly being TRBD1 (12 bases). The CDR3 totals 22 residues. Germline loops: CDR1 KGHDR, CDR2 SFDVKD. V was shortened by 9 bases and J by 3 bases, with 37 bases between the two germline ends. The CDR3 DNA follows: TGTGCCACCCCCCCTCCTGGGACAGGGGGCCGGCTAGCGGGAGGTGACACCGGGGAGCTGTTTTTT. Its translation is CATPPPGTGGRLAGGDTGELFF.

In this sample, this clonotype turned up many times. V usage is TRBV20-1 and J usage is TRBJ2-3; D remains unclear. Trimming took 0 bases from V and 0 from J, leaving 13 bases between them. The CDR3 is made up of 16 amino acids. CDR1 is DFQATT, CDR2 SNEGSKA, per germline (reference sequence). Written as DNA, the CDR3 is TGCAGTGCTAGAGATCTTAGCTCGTCTAGCACAGATACGCAGTATTTT. Its translation is CSARDLSSSSTDTQYF.

This clonotype was detected ten times or more. The chain links TRBV20-1 to TRBJ2-1; unclear D gene. The V gene's germline CDR1 is DFQATT and CDR2 SNEGSKA (reference sequence). The CDR3 sequence is 12 residues long. V was pared by 2 bases and J by 4 bases, with 6 bases between. The CDR3: CSARHLYNEQFF. CDR3 nucleotide sequence: TGCAGTGCTAGACACCTATACAATGAGCAGTTCTTC.

This clonotype was recorded many times. The chain recombines TRBV5-1 with TRBJ1-1, with D unclear. The V gene's germline CDR1 is SGHRS and CDR2 YFSETQ. CDR3 length: 14 amino acids. V was trimmed by 4 bases and J by 6 bases, leaving 16 bases between them. The chain's CDR3 is CASSLGMAQAEAFF. The CDR3 region has the DNA TGCGCCAGCAGCCTGGGGATGGCTCAGGCTGAAGCTTTCTTT.

The rearrangement uses TRBV20-1 and TRBJ2-7; D may be TRBD1 or TRBD2 (6 bases each). This CDR3 spans 16 amino acids. Looked up from germline, CDR1 is DFQATT and CDR2 is SNEGSKA (reference sequence). With 6 bases removed from V and 3 bases from J, the gap between germline ends came to 24 bases. Here the CDR3 reads CSATSRGPALSYEQYF. CDR3 DNA sequence: TGCAGTGCCACTAGCCGGGGGCCGGCCTTGAGCTACGAGCAGTACTTC.

This clonotype was seen ten or more times. The genes are TRBV28 and TRBJ2-5; 10 bases are shared with TRBD2. Unmatched junction bases numbered 8, after V lost 8 bases and J lost 2 bases. From germline, CDR1 is MDHEN and CDR2 SYDVKM. This CDR3 contains 15 residues. The CDR3 DNA reads as TGTGCCAGCGCCCGCCAAGCGGGAGGGCAAGAGACCCAGTACTTC. Residues: CASARQAGGQETQYF.

This clonotype was counted many times. Compared with germline, one end of the junction differs, possibly owing to a read error. The gene calls are TRBV2 and TRBJ2-7; D not resolved. Germline V gives CDR1 SNHLY, CDR2 FYNNEI. The length of the CDR3 is 13 residues. CDR3 protein: CASSEESHLPAGF. CDR3 DNA: TGTGCCAGCAGTGAAGAGTCCCACCTTCCAGCCGGTTTC.

This clonotype was found many times. The chain combines TRBV9 with TRBJ1-1, with TRBD1 as a possible D gene (6 bases). Germline V lookup: CDR1 SGDLS, CDR2 YYNGEE. The CDR3 is 13 amino acids. Trimming removed 0 bases at V and 8 bases at J, with 11 bases between. This chain's CDR3 is CASSVVTGAEAFF. CDR3 sequence (DNA): TGTGCCAGCAGCGTAGTAACGGGGGCCGAAGCTTTCTTT.

Many counts were recorded for this clonotype. The V call is TRBV11-1, the J call TRBJ1-1; a possible D gene is TRBD1 (6 bases). Germline V gene data show CDR1 as SGHAT and CDR2 as FQDESV (reference sequence). With 3 bases removed from V and 5 bases from J, the gap between germline ends came to 13 bases. This CDR3 is built from 14 residues. As DNA, the CDR3 is TGTGCCAGCAGCTTTGGGGACCAGGGGACTGAAGCTTTCTTT. This translates into CASSFGDQGTEAFF.